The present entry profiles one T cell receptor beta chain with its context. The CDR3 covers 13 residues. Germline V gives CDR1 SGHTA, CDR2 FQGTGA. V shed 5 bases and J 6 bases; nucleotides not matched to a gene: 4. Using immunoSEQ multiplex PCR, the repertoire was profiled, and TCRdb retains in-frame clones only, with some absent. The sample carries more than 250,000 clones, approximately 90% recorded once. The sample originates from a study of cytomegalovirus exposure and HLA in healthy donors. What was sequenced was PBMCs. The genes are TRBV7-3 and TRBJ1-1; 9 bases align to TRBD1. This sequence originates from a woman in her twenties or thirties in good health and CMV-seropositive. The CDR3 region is CASSKTGGSEAFF. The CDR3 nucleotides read TGTGCCAGCAGCAAAACAGGGGGCTCTGAAGCTTTCTTT.